The next 20 T cell receptor beta chains were all read from a single sample in a study of blood T cell repertoires in COVID-19. Using immunoSEQ multiplex PCR, the repertoire was profiled, and TCRdb retains in-frame clones only, with some absent. The repertoire holds about 190,000 clones, less than 80% seen once, with approximately 12% in the top ten. The sequenced sample consisted of peripheral blood. Source of these receptors: a man aged 45-65 years who had recovered from COVID-19.

A word on this clone: Other nucleotide sequences from this sample produce the same CDR3. The chain is built from TRBV4-1 and TRBJ2-5; TRBD2 matches at 13 bases. V lost 3 bases and J lost 1; bases outside the gene matches: 2. The CDR3 has 16 residues. Germline V gene sequence: CDR1 MGHRA, CDR2 YSYEKL. The CDR3 protein is CASSHGTSGAQETQYF. The CDR3, as DNA: TGCGCCAGCAGCCATGGGACTAGCGGGGCCCAAGAGACCCAGTACTTC.

At least ten counts were recorded for this clone. CDR3 sequence (DNA): TGTGCCATCAGTGAAGGGACAGGGATGAATTCACCCCTCCACTTT. Translating it yields CAISEGTGMNSPLHF. The rearrangement joins TRBV10-3 to TRBJ1-6; 9 nucleotides agree with TRBD1. The CDR3 consists of 15 residues. With 3 bases clipped from V and 7 bases from J, the junction kept 4 bases outside the gene matches. Per germline, CDR1 ENHRY and CDR2 SYGVKD.

The chain carries TRBV28 and TRBJ2-3; D might be TRBD2 (5 bases). This CDR3 contains 17 residues. V lost 5 bases to trimming and J lost 2 bases, with 20 bases between them. CDR1 is MDHEN, CDR2 SYDVKM, per germline. As DNA, the CDR3 is TGTGCCAGCAGTCACTTAGGGCGGAGGAAACCCACAGATACGCAGTATTTT. As protein: CASSHLGRRKPTDTQYF. Variable domain in full (rest from reference TRBV28 and TRBJ2-3): DVKVTQSSRYLVKRTGEKVFLECVQDMDHENMFWYRQDPGLGLRLIYFSYDVKMKEKGDIPEGYSVSREKKERFSLILESASTNQTSMYLCASSHLGRRKPTDTQYFGPGTRLTVL.

This chain connects TRBV28 to TRBJ1-5; D gene ambiguous. CDR3 length equals 18 residues. The V end was cut by 6 bases, the J end by 5 bases, with 26 bases between. The germline V gene encodes CDR1 MDHEN and CDR2 SYDVKM. CDR3 sequence (DNA): TGTGCCAGCAGAGCCCTTATGGGCTTTTGGATCTTAGATCAGCCCCAGCATTTT. It encodes CASRALMGFWILDQPQHF.

The rearrangement joins TRBV7-9 to TRBJ2-7; weak D call: TRBD2 (6 bases). CDR1 is SEHNR, CDR2 FQNEAQ, per germline (reference sequence). V gave up 1 base and J gave up 7 bases, with 11 bases separating them. The CDR3 length is 13 residues. The CDR3 sequence: CASSLVRGGEQYF. CDR3 bases: TGTGCCAGCAGCTTAGTACGGGGAGGAGAGCAGTACTTC.

The chain joins TRBV12-3 or TRBV12-4 to TRBJ1-1; 8 bases are shared with TRBD1. The CDR3 has 12 residues. V gave up 5 bases and J gave up 10 bases; unmatched junction bases: 6. Here the CDR3 reads CASSQDRDRAFF. The DNA of the CDR3 is TGTGCCAGCAGTCAGGACAGGGATAGAGCTTTCTTT.

This clone was recorded a few times. The rearrangement uses TRBV10-3 and TRBJ2-1, with no clear D. The germline V and J ends were trimmed by 0 bases and 4 bases, with 7 bases remaining between them. In germline, CDR1 is ENHRY, CDR2 SYGVKD. The CDR3 is made up of 14 amino acids. This CDR3 is CAISESVSYNEQFF. The CDR3 coding sequence is TGTGCCATCAGTGAGTCTGTTTCTTACAATGAGCAGTTCTTC.

Notes on this clone: This sample also contains other DNA sequences that code for the same CDR3. This sequence joins TRBV19 and TRBJ2-7, with 7 positions matching TRBD1. J was trimmed by 0 bases and V by 5 bases; bases with no gene match: 4. Germline V gene lookup returns CDR1 LNHDA and CDR2 SQIVND (reference sequence). This CDR3 is 14 amino acids long. In DNA, the CDR3 is TGTGCCAGTAGTGGTCAGGGGGACTCCTACGAGCAGTACTTC. It yields the protein CASSGQGDSYEQYF.

V and J are TRBV19 and TRBJ2-1; 12 bases align to TRBD1. The V segment lost 8 bases and the J segment 7 bases; nucleotides outside the gene matches: 9. CDR3 length: 15 residues. The germline V gene has CDR1 LNHDA and CDR2 SQIVND (reference sequence). The CDR3 sequence: CASSSPGQGANEQFF. CDR3 bases: TGTGCCAGTTCCTCACCGGGACAGGGGGCAAATGAGCAGTTCTTC.

The genes are TRBV7-3 and TRBJ2-2; 7 bases match TRBD2. The CDR3 is made up of 20 amino acids. Germline CDR1 is SGHTA and CDR2 is FQGTGA. V was pared by 1 base and J by 1 base, with 15 bases of the junction left unmatched. The CDR3 coding sequence is TGTGCCAGCAGCTTAAACCCTCCGCGTAGCGGGCCAATGAACACCGGGGAGCTGTTTTTT. This codes for CASSLNPPRSGPMNTGELFF.

The chain has TRBV21-1 and TRBJ2-4; TRBD1 reflects the table's D call only, with no check against the DNA. TRBV21-1 constitutes a pseudogene. The CDR3 consists of 17 residues. As DNA, the CDR3 is TGTGCCAGCAGCAATAATCTCAGGGTACTAGCCAAAAACATTCAGTACTTC. Its protein is CASSNNLRVLAKNIQYF.

V usage is TRBV7-9 and J usage is TRBJ1-1; no definite D call. The CDR3 consists of 13 residues. V was pared by 5 bases and J by 1 base, with 8 bases between. The germline V gene has CDR1 SEHNR and CDR2 FQNEAQ (reference sequence). The CDR3: CASSPLGNTEAFF. DNA for the CDR3: TGTGCCAGCAGCCCGCTAGGGAACACTGAAGCTTTCTTT.

V is TRBV5-3 and J is TRBJ2-3, with D maybe TRBD2 (6 bases). TRBV5-3 is an open reading frame, and its role is uncertain. V dropped 3 bases and J dropped 6 bases, with 14 bases sitting between them. This CDR3 contains 14 residues. The CDR3 DNA reads as TGTGCCAGAAGCTGCGGGGAAGTTTGGGATACGCAGTATTTT. As protein: CARSCGEVWDTQYF.

The chain is built from TRBV19 and TRBJ1-2, with 9 bases fitting TRBD1. The trim removed 9 bases at V and 6 bases at J, leaving 14 bases unmatched. Germline V gene sequence: CDR1 LNHDA, CDR2 SQIVND (reference sequence). The CDR3 loop spans 15 amino acids. The CDR3 sequence is CASKIGSGTGNGYTF. Here the CDR3 DNA reads TGTGCCAGCAAAATTGGTTCCGGGACAGGGAATGGCTACACCTTC.

CDR3 amino acids: CASSQDIPAGVTDTQYF. CDR3 nucleotides: TGTGCCAGCAGCCAAGATATCCCAGCGGGGGTCACAGATACGCAGTATTTT. The V and J genes are TRBV3-1 (or the pseudogene TRBV3-2) and TRBJ2-3, with TRBD2 matching over 8 bases. Germline V gene sequence: CDR1 LGHDT, CDR2 YNNKEL (reference sequence). The CDR3 is 17 residues long. Unmatched junction bases numbered 7, after V lost 0 bases and J lost 2 bases.

This clone was picked up one time. J is TRBJ1-2 and V is TRBV5-4, with 8 bases that match TRBD1. Per germline, CDR1 SGHNT and CDR2 YYREEE (reference sequence). CDR3 length: 15 residues. V trimming: 4 bases; J trimming: 3 bases; junction bases outside the gene matches: 8. CDR3 region: CASSTGQGEHYGYTF. The CDR3, as DNA: TGTGCCAGCAGCACAGGACAGGGCGAGCACTATGGCTACACCTTC. Full variable domain (rest looked up from reference TRBV5-4 and TRBJ1-2): ETGVTQSPTHLIKTRGQQVTLRCSSQSGHNTVSWYQQALGQGPQFIFQYYREEENGRGNFPPRFSGLQFPNYSSELNVNALELDDSALYLCASSTGQGEHYGYTFGSGTRLTVV.

In this sample, this clone turned up once. The chain employs TRBV27 and TRBJ2-7; the match to TRBD2 covers 12 bases. This CDR3 has 18 residues. The germline CDR1 and CDR2 sequences are MNHEY and SMNVEV (reference sequence). The junction had 10 bases not matched to a gene; V was cut back by 3 bases and J by 1 base. The CDR3 nucleotides are TGTGCCAGCAGTTTGTGGACTAGCGGGAAATTCGGATCCTACGAGCAGTACTTC. Its translation: CASSLWTSGKFGSYEQYF.

The chain recombines TRBV19 with TRBJ2-7; D is undetermined. Germline lookup yields CDR1 LNHDA and CDR2 SQIVND (reference sequence). The V gene lost 5 bases and the J gene lost 3 bases, with 11 bases spanning the gap. This CDR3 is built from 13 residues. The CDR3 coding sequence is TGTGCCAGTAGTCCCCATTCCTACTACGAGCAGTACTTC. It specifies CASSPHSYYEQYF.

The chain has TRBV10-3 and TRBJ2-2, with D unresolved. The CDR3 extends over 15 amino acids. Trimming pared 6 bases from V and 10 bases from J, leaving 21 bases between. Looked up from germline, CDR1 is ENHRY and CDR2 is SYGVKD. The CDR3 loop is CAIRASSGGAEELFF. In nucleotides, the CDR3 is TGTGCCATCAGGGCTAGTAGTGGCGGTGCCGAGGAGCTGTTTTTT.

The rearrangement links TRBV29-1 to TRBJ2-1, with 14 bases fitting TRBD2. The CDR3 sequence is 14 residues long. Germline CDR1 and CDR2: SQVTM and ANQGSEA. Trimming at V came to 4 bases and at J to 6 bases, leaving 2 bases not matched to a gene. The CDR3 region has the DNA TGCAGCGTTGCGGGACTAGCGGGAGTCAATGAGCAGTTCTTC. It is translated as CSVAGLAGVNEQFF.